A selection of T cell receptor beta chains follows, all from one sample in a study of breast tumors, draining lymph nodes, adjacent tissues. A single record per CDR3 protein comes from TCRdb applying MiXCR to the multiplex PCR reads. Among about 230,000 distinct CDR3 sequences, 32% were seen once, and the ten largest hold 1.3% to 1.5%. Sequenced material: axillary lymph node tissue. Every receptor here comes from a female donor with breast cancer. Some clones in this sample may be carry-over from other donors' samples. CDR3s include the opening cysteine and the closing phenylalanine or tryptophan. A D gene is named only where the DNA matches it firmly. Only part of the rows carry a size: once, few, many, or a class if the clone is expanded.

clone_size,v_call,d_call,j_call,cdr3_nt,cdr3_aa
-,TRBV30,-,TRBJ2-6,TGTGCCTGGAGACATTCTGGGGCCAACGTCCTGACTTTC,CAWRHSGANVLTF
-,TRBV9,TRBD2,TRBJ2-5,TGTGCCGGCAGCGTGGCTACCGGGACTAGCGGCAGACCCCACAGCCAAGAGACCCAGTACTTC,CAGSVATGTSGRPHSQETQYF
many,TRBV11-2,TRBD2,TRBJ2-2,TGTGCCAGCAGCTTAGAGGAGGGAGGGACCGGGGAGCTGTTTTTT,CASSLEEGGTGELFF
many,TRBV7-2,-,TRBJ1-2,TGTGCCAGCAGCCGAACAGAACGCTATGGCTACACCTTC,CASSRTERYGYTF
-,TRBV27,TRBD2,TRBJ2-1,TGTGCCAGCAGTTTATACGGACTAGCGGGAGTAGGTGAGCAGTTCTTC,CASSLYGLAGVGEQFF
-,TRBV6-5,-,TRBJ2-7,TGTGTCAGCAGTCACTCACTCTTCAGCGACGAGCAGTACTTC,CVSSHSLFSDEQYF
many,TRBV18,-,TRBJ1-5,TGTGCCAGCTCACCACGTTTAGAAAATCAGCCCCAGCATTTT,CASSPRLENQPQHF
few,TRBV10-1,TRBD2,TRBJ2-1,TGCGCCAGCAGTGAGGCAGGTACTAGCGGACCCTACAATGAGCAGTTCTTC,CASSEAGTSGPYNEQFF
-,TRBV7-9,-,TRBJ2-1,TGTGCCAGCAGCTTAGGCGTGGGGAGCGATGAGCAGTTCTTC,CASSLGVGSDEQFF
many,TRBV4-3,-,TRBJ2-7,TGCGCCAGCAGCCAAGATCGGGGCTACGAGCAGTACTTC,CASSQDRGYEQYF
-,TRBV20-1,-,TRBJ2-7,TGCAGTACTAGGGGCGCGGGTATAAGGGACGAGCAGTACTTC,CSTRGAGIRDEQYF
many,TRBV6-1,-,TRBJ2-7,TGTGCCAGCAGTGAAAGAGAGGGGGGTCCCTACGAGCAGTACTTC,CASSEREGGPYEQYF
many,TRBV2,TRBD2,TRBJ2-3,TGTGCCAGTGGAAGAGCGGGAGTAGGGGATACGCAGTATTTT,CASGRAGVGDTQYF
many,TRBV6-5,TRBD1,TRBJ2-7,TGTGCCAGCAGAAGGGACAGGGGCTACGAGCAGTACTTC,CASRRDRGYEQYF
many,TRBV9,TRBD1,TRBJ2-5,TGTGCCAGCAGCGCCCCCAGGGGGCGCGGAAACCAAGAGACCCAGTACTTC,CASSAPRGRGNQETQYF
many,TRBV9,TRBD2,TRBJ2-1,TGTGCCAGCAACCCGGGACTAGCGGGATGGGATGAGCAGTTCTTC,CASNPGLAGWDEQFF
-,TRBV7-6,-,TRBJ1-6,TGTGCCAGCAGCTCTGGGGGGTTAGCGGGGCATTCACCCCTCCACTTT,CASSSGGLAGHSPLHF
many,TRBV20-1,-,TRBJ1-5,TGCAGTGCTGAACAGGGCGGGAATCAGCCCCAGCATTTT,CSAEQGGNQPQHF
-,TRBV20-1,TRBD2,TRBJ2-5,TGCAGTGCTAGAGCCGGGACTAGCGGGACTCAAGAGACCCAGTACTTC,CSARAGTSGTQETQYF
many,TRBV7-9,TRBD2,TRBJ2-3,TGTGCCAGCAGCTTAGCGGGAGGGCCAACGCAGTATTTT,CASSLAGGPTQYF
many,TRBV5-1,-,TRBJ2-1,TGCGCCAGCAGCTTGGGTGTCAATGAGCAGTTCTTC,CASSLGVNEQFF
many,TRBV6-2/TRBV6-3,TRBD1,TRBJ1-4,TGTGCCAGCAGTTACTCAACAGGGGACTTTGAAAAACTGTTTTTT,CASSYSTGDFEKLFF